This T cell receptor beta chain came from a study of control samples from healthy donors and cancer patients. Sequenced by immunoSEQ multiplex PCR; TCRdb stores in-frame clones only, minus some. The repertoire holds about 140,000 clones, with more than 90% as singletons. The CDR3 is 13 amino acids. V was clipped by 3 bases and J by 7 bases, with 10 bases between them. The germline V gene encodes CDR1 LNHDA and CDR2 SQIVND (reference sequence). The gene calls are TRBV19 and TRBJ2-1; D unresolved. This TCR came from a man aged 30 to 39 in good health. The source material was blood. In DNA form, the CDR3 reads TGTGCCAGTAGTATCGGGCGGTTAAATGAGCAGTTCTTC. Its protein is CASSIGRLNEQFF.